The entry that follows covers one TCR beta chain sequence. The CDR3 covers 15 residues. Trimming took 4 bases from V and 5 from J, leaving 17 bases between them. Germline CDR1 and CDR2: LGHNA and YSLEER. The data were obtained in a study of blood T cell repertoires in COVID-19. Study context: Some COVID-19 samples were acute and others convalescent; all came from the United States, Italy and Spain. PBMCs, B-cell-depleted T cells, or T cells were the source of the cDNA or gDNA that made up the material.

As processed by the authors: Reference gene primer amplification gave nucleated cell count estimates. TCRdb's table, derived via immunoSEQ multiplex PCR, lists solely in-frame clones and lacks some. V, J and clone size are taken as reported in that table, and D and trimming were inferred from the DNA itself. The sample records 55,000 to 80,000 clones, approximately 78% being singletons. V and J are TRBV4-3 and TRBJ2-5; a weak D match, TRBD2 (5 bases). Source material: peripheral blood. The receptor was derived from a human donor in a cohort sampled during active COVID-19. CDR3 sequence: CASSPSPGAWETQYF. Written as DNA, the CDR3 is TGCGCCAGCAGCCCTAGCCCTGGCGCTTGGGAGACCCAGTACTTC.